A single sample is the source of the 22 T cell receptor beta chains below, sequenced in a study of blood T cell repertoires in COVID-19. Assay used: immunoSEQ multiplex PCR; TCRdb lists only in-frame clones, some missing. This repertoire shows roughly 190,000 clones, about 95% found once; its top ten account for approximately 0.8%. Sequencing used peripheral blood. These receptors originate from a man aged 30 to 39 with COVID-19, enrolled during active disease.

V and J are TRBV14 and TRBJ1-2; maybe TRBD1 (5 bases). Deletions cut 4 bases from V and 5 bases from J, with 20 bases between. This CDR3 region has 16 residues. Germline CDR1 SGHDN, CDR2 FVKESK. This chain's CDR3 is CASSPNRGTKSYGYTF. The CDR3 coding sequence is TGTGCCAGCAGCCCGAATAGGGGCACTAAATCTTATGGCTACACCTTC.

The chain employs TRBV5-1 and TRBJ2-1; 10 bases fit TRBD1. Trimming cost V 3 bases and J 7 bases; bases outside gene matches: 7. This CDR3 region has 15 residues. The germline V gene has CDR1 SGHRS and CDR2 YFSETQ. The CDR3 loop reads CASSSGTGDVNEQFF. The CDR3 DNA is TGCGCCAGCAGCTCAGGGACAGGGGATGTAAATGAGCAGTTCTTC.

The chain recombines TRBV25-1 with TRBJ1-1; a possible D gene is TRBD1 (6 bases). This CDR3 is built from 15 residues. The germline V gene has CDR1 MGHDK and CDR2 SYGVNS. Trimming stripped 3 bases from V and 5 bases from J, with 16 bases between. In DNA form, the CDR3 reads TGTGCCAGCAGTGAGTCCAGGGGTGGGGTAACTGAAGCTTTCTTT. As protein: CASSESRGGVTEAFF.

The gene calls are TRBV7-9 and TRBJ2-1, with D hard to call. The V gene's germline CDR1 is SEHNR and CDR2 FQNEAQ (reference sequence). CDR3 length: 14 residues. Trimming pared 5 bases from V and 5 bases from J, leaving 13 bases between. Here the CDR3 DNA reads TGTGCCAGCAGCCTTCATCTAGTTGACAATGAGCAGTTCTTC. Translation: CASSLHLVDNEQFF. Combining the CDR3 with reference TRBV7-9 and TRBJ2-1 gives the whole variable domain DTGVSQNPRHKITKRGQNVTFRCDPISEHNRLYWYRQTLGQGPEFLTYFQNEAQLEKSRLLSDRFSAERPKGSFSTLEIQRTEQGDSAMYLCASSLHLVDNEQFFGPGTRLTVL.

This chain connects TRBV4-1 to TRBJ2-2, with 7 bases matching TRBD2. Germline V gene data show CDR1 as MGHRA and CDR2 as YSYEKL. The V and J ends lost 5 bases and 6 bases, in that order; junction bases with no gene match: 12. The CDR3 runs to 16 residues. The chain's CDR3 is CASSKGLAELAGELFF. CDR3 coding DNA: TGCGCCAGCAGCAAAGGGCTAGCGGAGCTGGCCGGGGAGCTGTTTTTT.

V usage is TRBV4-1 and J usage is TRBJ2-7; 7 nucleotides match TRBD2. The J segment lost 1 base and the V segment lost 5 bases, leaving 5 bases of the junction unmatched. Germline V lookup: CDR1 MGHRA, CDR2 YSYEKL. The length of the CDR3 is 14 residues. CDR3 protein: CASSRRGTSYEQYF. In DNA form, the CDR3 reads TGCGCCAGCAGCAGGCGGGGGACTTCCTACGAGCAGTACTTC.

Note on this clone: The same CDR3 is also encoded by other DNA sequences in this sample. The rearrangement links TRBV25-1 to TRBJ1-2; D ambiguous. Per the germline V gene, CDR1 is MGHDK and CDR2 is SYGVNS. This CDR3 has 12 residues. V was shortened by 4 bases and J by 4 bases, with 7 bases between the two germline ends. DNA of the CDR3: TGTGCCAGCAGTGCGGGTCTCTATGGCTACACCTTC. Translating it yields CASSAGLYGYTF.

The rearrangement links TRBV6-5 to TRBJ1-1, with 7 nucleotides matching TRBD1. Germline assignment: CDR1 MNHEY and CDR2 SVGAGI. This CDR3 region has 14 residues. The junction had 6 bases not matched to a gene; V was cut back by 7 bases and J by 1 base. In nucleotides, the CDR3 is TGTGCCAGCACCAACAGGGGCCAGAACACTGAAGCTTTCTTT. It codes for CASTNRGQNTEAFF.

The V call is TRBV3-1 (or the pseudogene TRBV3-2), the J call TRBJ1-3; D unclear. Trimming took 0 bases from V and 0 from J, leaving 9 bases between them. Germline V gene sequence: CDR1 LGHDT, CDR2 YNNKEL (reference sequence). The CDR3 runs 16 residues. The CDR3 loop is CASSQDPGISGNTIYF. In nucleotides, the CDR3 is TGTGCCAGCAGCCAAGACCCGGGAATCTCTGGAAACACCATATATTTT.

The rearrangement joins TRBV19 to TRBJ2-7, with D hard to call. The V and J ends lost 3 bases and 0 bases respectively, with 9 bases between them. CDR1 LNHDA and CDR2 SQIVND come from the germline V gene (reference sequence). The length of the CDR3 is 14 residues. CDR3 region: CASSIDRSSYEQYF. The CDR3 DNA reads as TGTGCCAGTAGTATCGATAGGAGCTCCTACGAGCAGTACTTC.

The chain combines TRBV11-2 with TRBJ2-1, with 9 bases matching TRBD2. Germline loops: CDR1 SGHAT, CDR2 FQNNGV. V shed 1 base and J 15 bases; nucleotides not matched to a gene: 16. CDR3 size: 16 residues. The CDR3 nucleotides are TGTGCCAGCAGCTTAGTCGCTAAGCGGGGGGACCCCCACGGGTTCTTC. Amino acids: CASSLVAKRGDPHGFF.

The CDR3 loop is CASSLTTGGPTYEQYF. The CDR3, as DNA: TGTGCCAGCAGTTTAACGACAGGGGGACCCACCTACGAGCAGTACTTC. The chain employs TRBV27 and TRBJ2-7; 9 bases fit TRBD1. The CDR3 has 16 amino acids. The germline gives CDR1 MNHEY, CDR2 SMNVEV (reference sequence). Trimming took 2 bases from V and 2 from J; bases not matched to a gene: 7.

This clone was counted a single time. This chain uses TRBV4-1 with TRBJ1-5; the D is unclear. This CDR3 has 14 amino acids. Looked up from germline, CDR1 is MGHRA and CDR2 is YSYEKL. V lost 0 bases and J lost 2, with 5 bases in between. The CDR3 DNA reads as TGCGCCAGCAGCCAAGAGTCGGGCAATCAGCCCCAGCATTTT. Its protein product is CASSQESGNQPQHF.

A single count supports this clone. The rearrangement links TRBV29-1 to TRBJ2-7; 8 bases agree with TRBD1. This CDR3 is 13 amino acids long. Germline CDR1 reads SQVTM; CDR2 reads ANQGSEA. After removal of 4 bases from V and 5 bases from J, the junction contained 7 bases not matched to a gene. The CDR3 here is CSVVGQGAHEQYF. The DNA for the CDR3 is TGCAGCGTTGTAGGTCAGGGGGCCCACGAGCAGTACTTC.

The gene calls are TRBV6-5 and TRBJ2-2, with 8 bases identical to TRBD2. CDR1 is MNHEY and CDR2 is SVGAGI in the germline V gene. The CDR3 has 13 residues. The CDR3, as DNA: TGTGCTACCGGACTAGCCGACACCGGGGAGCTGTTTTTT. This gives the protein CATGLADTGELFF.

The V gene is TRBV5-1, the J gene TRBJ1-1; D call uncertain. Looked up from germline, CDR1 is SGHRS and CDR2 is YFSETQ. The CDR3 runs 14 residues. V was pared by 0 bases and J by 5 bases, with 11 bases between. The CDR3: CASSLGLVETEAFF. In DNA, the CDR3 is TGCGCCAGCAGCTTGGGCCTAGTGGAAACTGAAGCTTTCTTT.

CDR3 region: CASSGQPTNEKLFF. The CDR3 nucleotides read TGTGCCAGCTCAGGACAGCCAACTAATGAAAAACTGTTTTTT. The rearrangement joins TRBV3-1 (or the pseudogene TRBV3-2) to TRBJ1-4; tentative D call: TRBD1 (6 bases). V lost 8 bases and J 0 bases, leaving 10 bases between the germline ends. The CDR3 has 14 residues. Germline V gives CDR1 LGHDT, CDR2 YNNKEL (reference sequence).

The chain couples TRBV19 to TRBJ1-5; 7 nucleotides line up with TRBD1. After removal of 4 bases from V and 4 bases from J, the junction contained 4 bases not matched to a gene. CDR3 size: 14 residues. Germline V lookup: CDR1 LNHDA, CDR2 SQIVND (reference sequence). The CDR3 loop is CASSTTGRNQPQHF. In nucleotides, the CDR3 is TGTGCCAGTAGTACGACAGGGCGGAATCAGCCCCAGCATTTT.

This rearrangement joins TRBV6-4 to TRBJ2-1; 10 bases are shared with TRBD2. Per germline, CDR1 MRHNA and CDR2 SNTAGT. CDR3 length: 15 residues. V was clipped by 3 bases and J by 5 bases; unmatched bases: 4. As DNA, the CDR3 is TGTGCCAGCAGTGAAGCGGGGGGGCCGGACAATGAGCAGTTCTTC. Protein sequence: CASSEAGGPDNEQFF.

This rearrangement joins TRBV5-5 to TRBJ2-3; D perhaps matches TRBD2 (6 bases). The V and J ends lost 3 bases and 4 bases respectively, with 18 bases between them. Germline V lookup: CDR1 SGHKS, CDR2 YYEKEE (reference sequence). CDR3 size: 16 residues. The DNA of the CDR3 is TGTGCCAGCAGCTCTGGGTTGGGGACTCCCCCAGATACGCAGTATTTT. It specifies CASSSGLGTPPDTQYF.

This sequence joins TRBV6-5 and TRBJ1-3, with TRBD1 matching 8 bases. The length of the CDR3 is 13 residues. J gave up 4 bases and V 10 bases, and 6 bases lay outside the gene matches. CDR1 is MNHEY, CDR2 SVGAGI, per germline. CDR3 in DNA: TGTGCCACCGAGGACAGGGCCGGAAACACCATATATTTT. It is translated as CATEDRAGNTIYF.

This chain uses TRBV5-1 with TRBJ1-2, with D unclear. CDR1 and CDR2 (germline): SGHRS, YFSETQ. Deletions cut 0 bases from V and 3 bases from J, with 9 bases between. This CDR3 has 14 amino acids. The CDR3 bases are TGCGCCAGCAGCTTGGGGCAGGAATACTATGGCTACACCTTC. Amino acids: CASSLGQEYYGYTF.